This TCR beta chain emerged from a study of T cell repertoires in cytomegalovirus infection. Study in general: CMV epitopes used comprised recently identified HLA-C-restricted ones and well-studied HLA-B-restricted ones. An indication of both CMV infection and matching HLA type came from public TCR beta signatures. Study outcomes and limitations: Cumulated frequencies of public TCR beta families served to identify carriers of CMV plus the relevant HLA. What dominated the ex vivo response were HLA-C-restricted CMV-specific TCR beta clonotypes.

In regard to this clonotype: The antigen is not known.

TCRdb used MiXCR to reprocess the reads, holding one entry per CDR3 protein. The table lists 400,000 to 600,000 distinct CDR3 sequences, approximately 42% of them singletons. Trimming left V 3 bases short and J 2 bases short, with 5 bases between. CDR1 SGHTA and CDR2 FQGNSA come from the germline V gene. The CDR3 is made up of 13 amino acids. The sample consisted of cultured PBMCs, taken from culture after CMV antigen stimulation. The clonotype comes from a human donor in good health (CMV status not recorded). Some clones in this sample may be carry-over from other donors' samples. This chain joins TRBV7-2 and TRBJ2-1; no firm D call. CDR3 sequence: CASSFNTYNEQFF. Here the CDR3 DNA reads TGTGCCAGCAGCTTTAACACCTACAATGAGCAGTTCTTC. The whole variable domain, remainder taken from reference TRBV7-2 and TRBJ2-1, is GAGVSQSPSNKVTEKGKDVELRCDPISGHTALYWYRQSLGQGLEFLIYFQGNSAPDKSGLPSDRFSAERTGGSVSTLTIQRTQQEDSAVYLCASSFNTYNEQFFGPGTRLTVL.